This T cell receptor (beta chain) was found in a study of naive CD8 T cells in extremely preterm neonates. Study outcomes and limitations: iChao1 richness was lowest in preterm neonates, significantly versus all ages. Compared with older groups, preterm CDR3s were shorter, with fewer N additions and less trimming.

This clone has just one count. Its antigen is unknown. Sequenced by immunoSEQ multiplex PCR; TCRdb stores in-frame clones only, minus some. The sample lists 5,000 to 7,500 clones; 95% to 98% were seen once. This CDR3 is built from 11 residues. Germline V lookup: CDR1 SNHLY, CDR2 FYNNEI. Trimming removed 4 bases from V and 11 bases from J; junction bases left unmatched: 2. Source material: naive CD8+ T cells from blood. This receptor was obtained from a human donor in good health. The chain has TRBV2 and TRBJ2-1; 7 bases map to TRBD2. CDR3 amino acids: CASSGEGKQFF. The CDR3 DNA follows: TGTGCCAGCAGTGGGGAGGGGAAGCAGTTCTTC.